This T cell receptor beta chain was sequenced in a study of blood T cells in healthy people across ages. Study information: Per every two T cells, about one barcoded beta molecule was captured by template switching.

Remarks on this clonotype: The antigen is not known.

Germline V gene lookup returns CDR1 DFQATT and CDR2 SNEGSKA (reference sequence). Trimming cost V 0 bases and J 2 bases, with 13 bases left between them. The CDR3 totals 15 residues. Study-wide results and caveats: Correlation between TCR beta diversity and naive T cell percentage was strong.

Primers used in a second PCR of roughly 6 to 12 cycles were a sample-barcoded 5' primer and a J-beta primer mix. Each CDR3 protein gets one entry after TCRdb re-called the 5' RACE reads with MiXCR. The sample lists approximately 810,000 distinct CDR3 sequences, more than 25% occurring once. The clonotype comes from a woman of 80 years or more in good health. V is TRBV20-1 and J is TRBJ1-2; possibly TRBD1 for D (5 bases). The sample was blood. The CDR3 loop reads CSARDGKGSNYGYTF. The CDR3 bases are TGCAGTGCTAGAGACGGAAAGGGGTCGAACTATGGCTACACCTTC.